These 28 T cell receptor beta chains share one sample of origin, sequenced in a study of human T cells and chemical hapten exposure. Time point denoted: patch test 1, 2 weeks after DPC sensitization. Treatment given: therapeutic diphenylcyclopropenone sensitization with weekly scalp DPC. TCRdb itself ran the RACE reads through MiXCR, one entry per CDR3 protein. This sample has 350,000 or so distinct CDR3 sequences; approximately 6.3% occur once, and the top ten carry 7.5% to 9%. The source material was whole blood, sampled in connection with sensitization to the hapten diphenylcyclopropenone (DPC). The source is a woman under 30 with alopecia areata. Some clones in this sample may be carry-over from other donors' samples.

The CDR3, as DNA: TGTGCCAGCAGCGTGGGCAGGAACACTGAAGCTTTCTTT. Its translation: CASSVGRNTEAFF. J is TRBJ1-1 and V is TRBV14; D ambiguous. V was clipped by 5 bases and J by 1 base, with 8 bases between them. Per the germline V gene, CDR1 is SGHDN and CDR2 is FVKESK. The CDR3 contains 13 residues.

This clonotype has just a few counts. The rearrangement links TRBV28 to TRBJ1-5; D not resolved. With 3 bases removed from V and 4 bases from J, the gap between germline ends came to 16 bases. Germline V gene sequence: CDR1 MDHEN, CDR2 SYDVKM. The CDR3 spans 16 residues. The CDR3 nucleotides read TGTGCCAGCAGTTTCGGGCTCCGGGTCTCAAATCAGCCCCAGCATTTT. This sequence encodes CASSFGLRVSNQPQHF.

The J gene is TRBJ1-1, the V gene TRBV6-1; possible D gene TRBD1, 6 bases. The CDR3 runs 13 residues. CDR1 and CDR2 from the germline V gene are MNHNS and SASEGT. The CDR3 loop reads CVGTFFLNTEAFF. The DNA of the CDR3 is TGTGTGGGGACATTCTTTTTGAACACTGAAGCTTTCTTT.

The chain couples TRBV29-1 to TRBJ2-7, with D perhaps matching TRBD1 (5 bases). Germline V gives CDR1 SQVTM, CDR2 ANQGSEA. V shed 6 bases and J shed 4 bases, with 16 bases lying between them. The CDR3 runs 13 residues. Here the CDR3 DNA reads TGCAGCGTCCTCATCGACAGTTTTTACGAGCAGTACTTC. It encodes CSVLIDSFYEQYF.

This clonotype has only a few counts. The genes are TRBV6-5 and TRBJ1-1; D uncertain. The CDR3 extends over 13 amino acids. Germline V lookup: CDR1 MNHEY, CDR2 SVGAGI. Trimming stripped 3 bases from V and 7 bases from J, with 12 bases between. CDR3 amino acids: CASSYRRLSEAFF. DNA for the CDR3: TGTGCCAGCAGTTATAGAAGGTTGAGTGAAGCTTTCTTT.

This clonotype was seen a handful of times. The rearrangement uses TRBV3-1 and TRBJ1-6, with a weak D call TRBD1 (6 bases). This CDR3 has 14 amino acids. V was pared by 3 bases and J by 14 bases, with 17 bases between. Germline V gene lookup returns CDR1 LGHDT and CDR2 YNNKEL (reference sequence). CDR3 sequence (DNA): TGTGCCAGCAGCCACAAGGCCGGGGGGGACACCCTCCACTTT. Protein product: CASSHKAGGDTLHF.

This clonotype has ten or more counts. The V and J genes are TRBV6-5 and TRBJ2-7, with D maybe TRBD1 (5 bases). Trimming stripped 5 bases from V and 4 bases from J, with 9 bases between. Looked up from germline, CDR1 is MNHEY and CDR2 is SVGAGI. This CDR3 has 12 amino acids. The CDR3 DNA reads TGTGCCAGCAGTCCAGACAGATACGAGCAGTACTTC. Residues: CASSPDRYEQYF.

This clonotype was recorded many times. This sequence joins TRBV5-6 and TRBJ2-5, with 8 bases lining up with TRBD1. The CDR3 sequence is 14 residues long. After removal of 4 bases from V and 5 bases from J, the junction contained 7 bases not matched to a gene. Germline CDR1 is SGHDT and CDR2 is YYEEEE. In nucleotides, the CDR3 is TGTGCCAGCAGCGATGGACAGGGCGGGGAGACCCAGTACTTC. As protein: CASSDGQGGETQYF.

In its sample, this clonotype was seen a few times. The genes are TRBV4-1 and TRBJ2-3; 10 nucleotides line up with TRBD2. In germline, CDR1 is MGHRA, CDR2 YSYEKL. V dropped 4 bases and J dropped 5; count of bases not matched to a gene: 12. There are 17 residues in the CDR3. The CDR3 protein is CASSPLGRAGGQDTQYF. The CDR3 bases are TGCGCCAGCAGCCCCCTAGGACGAGCGGGGGGGCAAGATACGCAGTATTTT.

This clonotype was recorded at least ten times. The chain employs TRBV20-1 and TRBJ1-6; TRBD1 aligns across 11 bases. V lost 1 base, J lost 7 bases, and 3 bases stayed unmatched. Germline loops: CDR1 DFQATT, CDR2 SNEGSKA (reference sequence). The CDR3 totals 15 residues. This chain's CDR3 is CSARAGTGGNSPLHF. In DNA form, the CDR3 reads TGCAGTGCTAGAGCAGGGACAGGGGGGAATTCACCCCTCCACTTT.

The rearrangement uses TRBV27 and TRBJ1-2; TRBD1 agrees at 8 bases. V lost 6 bases, J lost 3 bases, and 12 bases stayed unmatched. Per the germline V gene, CDR1 is MNHEY and CDR2 is SMNVEV (reference sequence). CDR3 length: 16 residues. The CDR3 DNA reads TGTGCCAGCAGCTCCAACCCCCAGACAGGGGACTATGGCTACACCTTC. It specifies CASSSNPQTGDYGYTF.

This clonotype appeared many times. This chain links TRBV7-8 with TRBJ1-5, with TRBD1 as a possible D gene (5 bases). In germline, CDR1 is SGHVS, CDR2 FQNEAQ. V gave up 4 bases and J gave up 2 bases, with 12 bases separating them. The CDR3 is made up of 15 amino acids. The CDR3 DNA is TGTGCCAGCAGCTCTCCAGGGCATCGCAATCAGCCCCAGCATTTT. Translated: CASSSPGHRNQPQHF.

This clonotype was counted many times. The rearrangement joins TRBV6-1 to TRBJ1-1; unclear D gene. Germline CDR1 reads MNHNS; CDR2 reads SASEGT. The CDR3 contains 15 residues. V lost 0 bases and J 4 bases, leaving 12 bases between the germline ends. Here the CDR3 reads CASSEATEGFTEAFF. CDR3 bases: TGTGCCAGCAGTGAAGCAACGGAGGGTTTCACTGAAGCTTTCTTT.

This clonotype was counted between two and nine times. V is TRBV15 and J is TRBJ1-3; D is undetermined. Trimming pared 0 bases from V and 0 bases from J, leaving 9 bases between. This CDR3 has 16 residues. Germline CDR1 is LNHNV and CDR2 is YYDKDF (reference sequence). The CDR3 nucleotides are TGTGCCACCAGCAGAGATCTCCCTATCTCTGGAAACACCATATATTTT. Translation gives CATSRDLPISGNTIYF.

This clonotype was seen at least ten times. V usage is TRBV13 and J usage is TRBJ1-1; D not certain. Trimming stripped 2 bases from V and 0 bases from J, with 10 bases between. The CDR3 is made up of 15 amino acids. The germline V gene encodes CDR1 PRHDT and CDR2 FYEKMQ (reference sequence). DNA of the CDR3: TGTGCCAGCAGCTTATATGGCAGCATGAACACTGAAGCTTTCTTT. Protein: CASSLYGSMNTEAFF.

The genes are TRBV6-2 or TRBV6-3 and TRBJ2-5; D not resolved. V was clipped by 6 bases and J by 1 base, with 12 bases between them. Germline CDR1 MNHEY, CDR2 SVGEGT. This CDR3 comprises 14 residues. Here the CDR3 reads CASREPGLQETQYF. CDR3 sequence (DNA): TGTGCCAGCAGAGAGCCGGGCCTCCAAGAGACCCAGTACTTC.

The V gene is TRBV28, the J gene TRBJ1-2; 7 nucleotides align to TRBD1. The CDR3 runs 11 residues. The germline V gene has CDR1 MDHEN and CDR2 SYDVKM. V shed 5 bases and J 8 bases; nucleotides not matched to a gene: 2. This CDR3 is CASSRDSGYTF. The CDR3 nucleotides read TGTGCCAGCAGTAGGGACAGCGGCTACACCTTC.

This clonotype was observed many times. The chain employs TRBV11-2 and TRBJ2-3, with D uncertain. Trimming pared 4 bases from V and 2 bases from J, leaving 10 bases between. Germline CDR1 SGHAT, CDR2 FQNNGV. The CDR3 is 14 amino acids. The CDR3 DNA reads TGTGCCAGCAGCTCCCGTTCCCACACAGATACGCAGTATTTT. The encoded protein is CASSSRSHTDTQYF.

V usage is TRBV7-2 and J usage is TRBJ1-2, with a possible D match to TRBD1 (6 bases). Germline V gives CDR1 SGHTA, CDR2 FQGNSA. The CDR3 consists of 16 residues. V was clipped by 6 bases and J by 2 bases, with 19 bases between them. The DNA of the CDR3 is TGTGCCAGCAGTCCCACCCCTTCCCAGGGGAACTATGGCTACACCTTC. Its translation is CASSPTPSQGNYGYTF.

In this sample, this clonotype turned up a few times. This sequence joins TRBV6-5 and TRBJ2-2; 11 positions match TRBD1. The germline V gene has CDR1 MNHEY and CDR2 SVGAGI. The CDR3 consists of 17 residues. Trimming removed 4 bases from V and 1 base from J; junction bases left unmatched: 5. CDR3 DNA sequence: TGTGCCAGCAGTTGGACAGGGGGCTCCTTGAACACCGGGGAGCTGTTTTTT. Its translation is CASSWTGGSLNTGELFF.

This chain uses TRBV7-2 with TRBJ2-3; maybe TRBD2 (7 bases). The CDR3 loop spans 16 amino acids. V lost 2 bases, J lost 1 base, and 13 bases lay in between. From germline, CDR1 is SGHTA and CDR2 FQGNSA. The CDR3: CASSLRGGRGTDTQYF. Written as DNA, the CDR3 is TGTGCCAGCAGCTTAAGGGGGGGCAGGGGCACAGATACGCAGTATTTT. Looking up the rest from reference TRBV7-2 and TRBJ2-3 gives the full variable domain: GAGVSQSPSNKVTEKGKDVELRCDPISGHTALYWYRQSLGQGLEFLIYFQGNSAPDKSGLPSDRFSAERTGGSVSTLTIQRTQQEDSAVYLCASSLRGGRGTDTQYFGPGTRLTVL.

This clonotype was found many times. The chain has TRBV12-3 or TRBV12-4 and TRBJ1-1; D perhaps matches TRBD1 (5 bases). V lost 7 bases and J lost 0, with 15 bases in between. The length of the CDR3 is 15 residues. This chain's CDR3 is CASTPRGEVNTEAFF. As DNA, the CDR3 is TGTGCCAGCACCCCTCGAGGGGAGGTGAACACTGAAGCTTTCTTT.

The sample holds a few counts of this clonotype. The chain joins TRBV15 to TRBJ2-3, with no clear D. This CDR3 contains 15 residues. Germline V gene lookup returns CDR1 LNHNV and CDR2 YYDKDF (reference sequence). V lost 0 bases and J 0 bases, leaving 7 bases between the germline ends. The CDR3 DNA reads as TGTGCCACCAGCAGAGATACTCGTAGCACAGATACGCAGTATTTT. As protein: CATSRDTRSTDTQYF.

This clonotype was recorded at least ten times. The chain links TRBV29-1 to TRBJ1-1; D call uncertain. CDR1 SQVTM and CDR2 ANQGSEA come from the germline V gene. This CDR3 is built from 12 residues. The V and J ends lost 5 bases and 0 bases respectively, with 7 bases between them. The CDR3 sequence is CSVFGLNTEAFF. CDR3 nucleotide sequence: TGCAGCGTTTTTGGATTGAACACTGAAGCTTTCTTT.

There are a few counts of this clonotype. The chain carries TRBV20-1 and TRBJ1-1, with TRBD1 matching 7 bases. This CDR3 is 15 amino acids long. Germline CDR1 is DFQATT and CDR2 is SNEGSKA (reference sequence). V was pared by 0 bases and J by 2 bases, with 6 bases of the junction left unmatched. This CDR3 is CSARDIAGGNTEAFF. CDR3 bases: TGCAGTGCTAGAGATATCGCAGGGGGAAACACTGAAGCTTTCTTT.

This clonotype was observed at least ten times. The CDR3 loop is CASSASGENRGTFYGYTF. In nucleotides, the CDR3 is TGTGCCAGCAGTGCGTCAGGGGAAAACAGGGGAACTTTTTATGGCTACACCTTC. The V and J genes are TRBV25-1 and TRBJ1-2, with 7 bases identical to TRBD1. Per germline, CDR1 MGHDK and CDR2 SYGVNS. V was pared by 4 bases and J by 5 bases, with 19 bases of the junction left unmatched. CDR3 length equals 18 residues.

V usage is TRBV6-2 or TRBV6-3 and J usage is TRBJ2-3, with D possibly being TRBD1 (7 bases). V lost 6 bases, J lost 4 bases, and 17 bases lay in between. This CDR3 comprises 15 residues. The germline V gene has CDR1 MNHEY and CDR2 SVGEGT. DNA of the CDR3: TGTGCCAGCAGCGAGACAGGGAGGCTCGCAGATACGCAGTATTTT. Residues: CASSETGRLADTQYF.

This rearrangement joins TRBV28 to TRBJ1-1; 7 bases match TRBD1. This CDR3 region has 12 residues. Per germline, CDR1 MDHEN and CDR2 SYDVKM. V was pared by 7 bases and J by 4 bases, with 3 bases of the junction left unmatched. The CDR3 here is CASKPGGTEAFF. Here the CDR3 DNA reads TGTGCCAGCAAGCCAGGGGGCACTGAAGCTTTCTTT.